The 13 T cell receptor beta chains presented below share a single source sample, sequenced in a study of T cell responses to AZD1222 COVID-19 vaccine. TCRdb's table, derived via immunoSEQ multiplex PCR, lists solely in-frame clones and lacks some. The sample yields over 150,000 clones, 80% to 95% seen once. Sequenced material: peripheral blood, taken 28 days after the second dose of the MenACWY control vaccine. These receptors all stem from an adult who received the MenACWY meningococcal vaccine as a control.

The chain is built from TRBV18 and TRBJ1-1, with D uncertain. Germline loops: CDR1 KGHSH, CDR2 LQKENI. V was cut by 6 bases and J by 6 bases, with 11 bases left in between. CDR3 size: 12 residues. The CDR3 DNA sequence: TGTGCCAGCTCCCAAGACCGGGCTGAAGCTTTCTTT. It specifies CASSQDRAEAFF.

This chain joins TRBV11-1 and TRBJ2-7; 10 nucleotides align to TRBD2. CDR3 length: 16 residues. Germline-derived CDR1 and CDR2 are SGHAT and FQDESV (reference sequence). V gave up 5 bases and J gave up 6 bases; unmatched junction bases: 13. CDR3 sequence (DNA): TGTGCCAGCAGCCCCAGGGGAGCGGGGGGGCTGGTCGAGCAGTACTTC. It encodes CASSPRGAGGLVEQYF.

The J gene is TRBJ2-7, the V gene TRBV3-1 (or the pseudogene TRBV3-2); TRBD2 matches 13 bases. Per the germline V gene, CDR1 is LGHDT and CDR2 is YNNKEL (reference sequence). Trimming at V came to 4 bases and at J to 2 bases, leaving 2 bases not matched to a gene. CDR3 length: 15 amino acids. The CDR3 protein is CASSLGTSGAYEQYF. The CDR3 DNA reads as TGTGCCAGCAGCCTTGGGACTAGCGGGGCCTACGAGCAGTACTTC.

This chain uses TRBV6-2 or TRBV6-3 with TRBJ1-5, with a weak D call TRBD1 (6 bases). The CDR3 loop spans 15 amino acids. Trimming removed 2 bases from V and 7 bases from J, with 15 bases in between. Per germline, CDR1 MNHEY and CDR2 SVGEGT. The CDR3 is CASSYGPGVGQPQHF. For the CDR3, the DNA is TGTGCCAGCAGTTACGGGCCAGGGGTAGGACAGCCCCAGCATTTT.

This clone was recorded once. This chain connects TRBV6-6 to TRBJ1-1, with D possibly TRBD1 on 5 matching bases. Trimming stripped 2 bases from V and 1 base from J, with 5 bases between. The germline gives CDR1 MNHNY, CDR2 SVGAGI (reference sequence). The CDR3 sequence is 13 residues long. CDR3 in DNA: TGTGCCAGCAGTTACGGGGGGAACACTGAAGCTTTCTTT. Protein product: CASSYGGNTEAFF.

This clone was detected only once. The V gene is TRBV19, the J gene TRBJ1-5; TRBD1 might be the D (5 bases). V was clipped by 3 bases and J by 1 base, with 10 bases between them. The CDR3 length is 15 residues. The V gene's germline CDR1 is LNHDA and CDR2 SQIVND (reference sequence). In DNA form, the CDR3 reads TGTGCCAGTAGTATGAATAGGGGAAGCAATCAGCCCCAGCATTTT. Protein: CASSMNRGSNQPQHF.

CDR3 protein: CASSLRTIRDRVTGELFF. The CDR3 DNA reads TGTGCCAGCAGCTTGAGGACTATCCGGGACAGGGTAACCGGGGAGCTGTTTTTT. J is TRBJ2-2 and V is TRBV5-8; TRBD1 agrees at 9 bases. Germline CDR1 reads SGHTS; CDR2 reads YDEGEE. The trim removed 1 base at V and 5 bases at J, leaving 12 bases unmatched. The CDR3 has 18 amino acids.

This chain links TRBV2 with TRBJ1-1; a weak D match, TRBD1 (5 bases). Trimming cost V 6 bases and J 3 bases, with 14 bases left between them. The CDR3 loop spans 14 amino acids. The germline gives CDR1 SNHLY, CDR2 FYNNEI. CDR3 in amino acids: CASSNGQGHTEAFF. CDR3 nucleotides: TGTGCCAGCAGCAATGGGCAGGGCCACACTGAAGCTTTCTTT.

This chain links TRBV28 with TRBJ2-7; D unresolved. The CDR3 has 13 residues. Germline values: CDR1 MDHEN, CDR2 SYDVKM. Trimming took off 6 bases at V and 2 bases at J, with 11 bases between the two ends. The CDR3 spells CASSTQITYEQYF. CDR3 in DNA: TGTGCCAGCAGCACACAGATAACCTACGAGCAGTACTTC.

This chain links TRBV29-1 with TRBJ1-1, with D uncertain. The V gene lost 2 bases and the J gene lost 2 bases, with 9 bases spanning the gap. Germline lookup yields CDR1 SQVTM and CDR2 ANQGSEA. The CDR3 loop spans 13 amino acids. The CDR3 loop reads CSVEPSGNTEAFF. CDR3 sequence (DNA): TGCAGCGTTGAACCTTCAGGTAACACTGAAGCTTTCTTT.

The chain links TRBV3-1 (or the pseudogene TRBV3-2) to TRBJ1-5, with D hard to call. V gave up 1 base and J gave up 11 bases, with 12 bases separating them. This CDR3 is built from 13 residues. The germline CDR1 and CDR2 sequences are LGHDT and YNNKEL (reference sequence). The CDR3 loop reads CASSQGFLGAQHF. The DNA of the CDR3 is TGTGCCAGCAGCCAAGGGTTCTTGGGAGCCCAGCATTTT.

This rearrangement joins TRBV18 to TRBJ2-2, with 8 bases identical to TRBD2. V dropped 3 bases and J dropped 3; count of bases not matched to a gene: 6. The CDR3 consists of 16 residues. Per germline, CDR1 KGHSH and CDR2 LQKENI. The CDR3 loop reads CASSPYSGADTGELFF. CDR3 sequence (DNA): TGTGCCAGCTCACCCTATAGCGGGGCCGACACCGGGGAGCTGTTTTTT.

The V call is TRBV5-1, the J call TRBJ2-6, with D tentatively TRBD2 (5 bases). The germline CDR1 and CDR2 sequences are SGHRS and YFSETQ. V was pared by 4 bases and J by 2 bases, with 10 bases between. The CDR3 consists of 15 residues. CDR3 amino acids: CASSLEGPGANVLTF. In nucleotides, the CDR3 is TGCGCCAGCAGCCTTGAGGGCCCTGGGGCCAACGTCCTGACTTTC.